These 8 T cell receptor beta chains were all obtained from the same sample, sequenced in a study of Tregs in tolerant kidney transplant recipients. Data came from immunoSEQ multiplex PCR; TCRdb stores just in-frame clones and leaves some out. This repertoire includes roughly 50,000 clones. The starting material was CD4+ T cells from blood, obtained before the transplant. These receptors originate from a human donor who received a combined kidney and bone marrow transplant.

Comments on this clone: Read sequence stops 3 residues before the CDR3 end, and the germline J gene provides the missing end. The chain employs TRBV7-9 and TRBJ2-7; D is possibly TRBD1 (6 bases). Trimming took 2 bases from V and 6 from J, leaving 14 bases between them. CDR1 is SEHNR, CDR2 FQNEAQ, per germline (reference sequence). CDR3 length: 14 amino acids. CDR3 region: CASSLQQGLGEQYF. The DNA read from the CDR3 is TGTGCCAGCAGCTTACAGCAGGGGCTAGGCGAG.

On this clone itself: Read coverage stops 3 residues before the CDR3 terminus; the germline J gene supplies the remainder. This chain links TRBV7-2 with TRBJ2-7; TRBD1 matches at 8 bases. V shed 5 bases and J 0 bases; nucleotides not matched to a gene: 6. The length of the CDR3 is 15 residues. Germline V gene sequence: CDR1 SGHTA, CDR2 FQGNSA. The CDR3 is CASSPGQGVSYEQYF. The sequenced part of the CDR3 DNA is TGTGCCAGCAGCCCAGGACAGGGAGTCTCCTACGAG.

Details on this clone: The observed sequence ends 3 residues before the CDR3 terminus, with the missing tail filled in from the germline J gene. The rearrangement joins TRBV7-2 to TRBJ2-2, with TRBD1 as a possible D gene (5 bases). CDR1 is SGHTA and CDR2 is FQGNSA in the germline V gene. The CDR3 loop spans 14 amino acids. V was cut by 1 base and J by 8 bases, with 11 bases left in between. This CDR3 reads CASSLVGRVGELFF. The sequenced CDR3 bases are TGTGCCAGCAGCTTAGTTGGCAGGGTAGGGGAG.

Worth noting for this clone: One end of the junction varies from germline; a read error may be responsible. Coverage ceases 3 residues before the CDR3 finishes, and the germline J gene fills in the end. The rearrangement uses TRBV6-2 or TRBV6-3 and TRBJ1-6; TRBD1 matches 7 bases. There are 15 residues in the CDR3. The germline V gene encodes CDR1 MNHEY and CDR2 SVGEGT. Incomplete CDR3 DNA: TGTGCCAGCAGTTACCGGACAGGCTATGATTCACCC. Protein product: CASSYRTGYDSP. In full, the CDR3 is CASSYRTGYDSPLHF.

Comment on this clone: Sequencing ends 3 residues short of the CDR3 end; the germline J gene provides the rest. The rearrangement joins TRBV5-1 to TRBJ2-5; 7 positions agree with TRBD2. In germline, CDR1 is SGHRS, CDR2 YFSETQ. The CDR3 totals 15 residues. Trimming took 2 bases from V and 3 from J; bases not matched to a gene: 7. The CDR3 here is CASSFQVGGEETQYF. The CDR3 bases that were read are TGCGCCAGCAGCTTTCAGGTGGGGGGGGAAGAGACC.

A word on this clone: The read halts 3 residues ahead of the CDR3 end, with the missing end drawn from the germline J gene. The chain combines TRBV18 with TRBJ2-3, with TRBD1 identical over 9 bases. The trim removed 1 base at V and 2 bases at J, leaving 4 bases unmatched. The CDR3 totals 16 residues. Germline V lookup: CDR1 KGHSH, CDR2 LQKENI. CDR3 bases read: TGTGCCAGCTCACCACTAAGGGACAGGGCCACAGATACG. It codes for CASSPLRDRATDT. The complete CDR3 reads CASSPLRDRATDTQYF.

CDR3 in amino acids: CSASGGNTEAFF. The CDR3 bases that were read are TGCAGTGCTAGCGGCGGGAACACTGAA. The chain carries TRBV20-1 and TRBJ1-1; unclear D gene. The CDR3 end lies 3 residues beyond the end of the read and is filled in from the germline J gene. Germline CDR1 and CDR2: DFQATT and SNEGSKA (reference sequence). The V and J ends lost 3 bases and 1 base respectively, with 6 bases between them. The CDR3 is made up of 12 amino acids.

Comment on this clone: The sequence runs out 3 residues before the end of the CDR3; the remainder is reconstructed from the germline J gene. The rearrangement uses TRBV7-9 and TRBJ1-3; D unclear. CDR3 length: 15 amino acids. Between the trimmed V and J ends, which lost 5 bases and 0 bases, there was a span of 11 bases. Germline CDR1 SEHNR, CDR2 FQNEAQ (reference sequence). The CDR3 bases that were read are TGTGCCAGCAGCCAAGCCTATTCCTCTGGAAACACC. The encoded protein is CASSQAYSSGNT. The whole CDR3 sequence is CASSQAYSSGNTIYF.